The 32 T cell receptor beta chains in this list originate from one sample, sequenced in a study of regulatory T cells in long-lasting Graves disease. Construction of TCR beta libraries relied on iRepertoire HTBI primers and on Arm-PCR targeting CDR3 regions. Each CDR3 protein is one row after TCRdb ran MiXCR on the multiplex PCR reads. The top ten clones hold roughly 41% of a sample with more than 650,000 distinct CDR3 sequences, around 30% of them seen once. Time point described: persistent/refractory GD, antithyroid drugs over 5 years with positive TRAb. PBMC RNA served as the TCR library source. The sequencing here drew on peripheral blood mononuclear cells (PBMCs), taken when the disease was refractory, from a patient treated with antithyroid drugs. These receptors were obtained from a female donor with Graves disease.

In DNA, the CDR3 is TGTGCCAGTAGTATCCCCTGGACAGGCATCTATGGCTACACCTTC. Translation: CASSIPWTGIYGYTF. The genes are TRBV19 and TRBJ1-2; TRBD1 aligns across 7 bases. Germline CDR1 is LNHDA and CDR2 is SQIVND (reference sequence). V lost 3 bases, J lost 4 bases, and 8 bases stayed unmatched. This CDR3 is built from 15 residues.

This clonotype has more than one count but fewer than ten. The chain joins TRBV6-2 or TRBV6-3 to TRBJ1-2; no firm D call. Trimming pared 0 bases from V and 5 bases from J, leaving 10 bases between. The germline CDR1 and CDR2 sequences are MNHEY and SVGEGT. CDR3 length: 14 residues. Here the CDR3 DNA reads TGTGCCAGCAGTTACTCCCAAGGAGTTTATGGCTACACCTTC. Amino acid sequence: CASSYSQGVYGYTF.

The V call is TRBV12-3 or TRBV12-4, the J call TRBJ1-1; possible D gene TRBD1, 5 bases. The ends were cut back, 5 bases at V and 6 bases at J, with 16 bases in the middle. The CDR3 has 14 residues. The CDR3 DNA reads TGTGCCAGCAGTCCTCAGGGTTTGGCGTCTGAAGCTTTCTTT. It yields the protein CASSPQGLASEAFF.

V gene TRBV7-2 combines with J gene TRBJ1-1; D may be TRBD1 (5 bases). CDR3 length: 15 residues. Germline V gene sequence: CDR1 SGHTA, CDR2 FQGNSA. V lost 2 bases, J lost 1 base, and 11 bases lay in between. This CDR3 reads CASSLTGGTNTEAFF. The CDR3 nucleotides are TGTGCCAGCAGCTTAACGGGGGGAACGAACACTGAAGCTTTCTTT.

This clonotype was seen a handful of times. This chain connects TRBV6-2 or TRBV6-3 to TRBJ2-7; D unresolved. The V gene lost 5 bases and the J gene lost 3 bases, with 11 bases spanning the gap. Per germline, CDR1 MNHEY and CDR2 SVGEGT. The CDR3 is made up of 13 amino acids. The CDR3 DNA follows: TGTGCCAGCAGTGCCAGGACCTACTACGAGCAGTACTTC. Amino acid sequence: CASSARTYYEQYF.

V gene TRBV7-2 combines with J gene TRBJ1-1; a weak D match, TRBD1 (5 bases). V was clipped by 4 bases and J by 3 bases, with 15 bases between them. CDR3 size: 15 residues. In germline, CDR1 is SGHTA, CDR2 FQGNSA. CDR3 sequence reads: CASSSDSQRDTEAFF. CDR3 nucleotide sequence: TGTGCCAGCAGCTCAGACAGCCAGAGGGACACTGAAGCTTTCTTT.

The chain carries TRBV6-1 and TRBJ2-1; TRBD2 matches 13 bases. This CDR3 region has 15 residues. The V gene end was trimmed by 6 bases and the J gene end by 2 bases; junction bases not matched to a gene: 1. The germline CDR1 and CDR2 sequences are MNHNS and SASEGT. The CDR3 DNA is TGTGCCAGCAGGGGACTAGCGGGAACCTACAATGAGCAGTTCTTC. Its translation: CASRGLAGTYNEQFF.

This chain uses TRBV9 with TRBJ1-2; the D gene is possibly TRBD1 (5 bases). There are 12 residues in the CDR3. Trimming took 4 bases from V and 8 from J, leaving 12 bases between them. The germline V gene has CDR1 SGDLS and CDR2 YYNGEE. The CDR3 protein is CASSPQVGGYTF. The CDR3 DNA is TGTGCCAGCAGCCCACAGGTCGGGGGCTACACCTTC.

This clonotype came up a few times. The chain links TRBV12-3 or TRBV12-4 to TRBJ2-3; 9 nucleotides align to TRBD1. The CDR3 runs 14 residues. The V and J ends lost 7 bases and 5 bases, in that order; junction bases with no gene match: 7. In DNA form, the CDR3 reads TGTGCCAGCACCGCGGGACAGGGAGTAGATACGCAGTATTTT. Translated, it gives CASTAGQGVDTQYF.

V gene TRBV29-1 combines with J gene TRBJ1-2, with a weak D call TRBD1 (5 bases). The CDR3 runs to 11 residues. V was cut by 7 bases and J by 6 bases, with 12 bases left in between. The germline V gene encodes CDR1 SQVTM and CDR2 ANQGSEA. The CDR3 is CSAGERDGYTF. CDR3 coding DNA: TGCAGCGCGGGGGAGAGGGATGGCTACACCTTC.

On this clonotype itself: One base away lies a much larger clone, so this may be a sequencing read error. V gene TRBV2 combines with J gene TRBJ1-1, with D unclear. The CDR3 is 13 residues long. V lost 8 bases and J lost 0, with 10 bases in between. Looked up from germline, CDR1 is SNHLY and CDR2 is FYNNEI. Here the CDR3 reads CASGSDLNTEAFF. As DNA, the CDR3 is TGTGCCAGCGGGTCAGATTTGAACACTGAAGCTTTCTTT.

This clonotype showed up just a few times. The V gene is TRBV14, the J gene TRBJ2-7; 10 bases agree with TRBD1. V gave up 4 bases and J gave up 3 bases; unmatched junction bases: 9. The CDR3 runs to 16 residues. The V gene's germline CDR1 is SGHDN and CDR2 FVKESK. The CDR3 DNA reads as TGTGCCAGCAGCCTTCCTCGGGACAGGGGCCGCTACGAGCAGTACTTC. As protein: CASSLPRDRGRYEQYF.

This clonotype was observed a few times. V is TRBV14 and J is TRBJ2-7, with unresolved D. Trimming pared 2 bases from V and 2 bases from J, leaving 4 bases between. Germline CDR1 reads SGHDN; CDR2 reads FVKESK. This CDR3 spans 12 amino acids. CDR3 sequence (DNA): TGTGCCAGCAGCCAATTCACCTACGAGCAGTACTTC. Amino acids: CASSQFTYEQYF.

The chain joins TRBV5-1 to TRBJ2-1; TRBD1 aligns across 7 bases. Germline lookup yields CDR1 SGHRS and CDR2 YFSETQ. This CDR3 is 15 amino acids long. Unmatched junction bases numbered 6, after V lost 6 bases and J lost 0 bases. Written as DNA, the CDR3 is TGCGCCAGCACTGACAGGGCTGGCTCCTACAATGAGCAGTTCTTC. It specifies CASTDRAGSYNEQFF.

The sample holds a few counts of this clonotype. V usage is TRBV5-1 and J usage is TRBJ1-2; TRBD1 is a possible D gene (6 bases). Deletions cut 4 bases from V and 5 bases from J, with 12 bases between. The CDR3 extends over 13 amino acids. Germline V gene lookup returns CDR1 SGHRS and CDR2 YFSETQ. The CDR3 region is CASSPTGPYGYTF. CDR3 coding DNA: TGCGCCAGCAGCCCGACAGGTCCTTATGGCTACACCTTC.

The chain links TRBV11-2 to TRBJ1-1; D uncertain. V lost 2 bases and J 1 base, leaving 8 bases between the germline ends. The CDR3 has 14 amino acids. Per the germline V gene, CDR1 is SGHAT and CDR2 is FQNNGV. CDR3 bases: TGTGCCAGCAGCTTATTAAGGGCGAACACTGAAGCTTTCTTT. Amino acid sequence: CASSLLRANTEAFF.

This clonotype has a count of ten or more. V usage is TRBV2 and J usage is TRBJ2-5; TRBD1 aligns across 10 bases. Germline trimming cut 5 bases from V and 5 bases from J; bases unmatched to any gene: 11. The CDR3 extends over 16 amino acids. CDR1 SNHLY and CDR2 FYNNEI come from the germline V gene. CDR3 sequence (DNA): TGTGCCAGCAGTTACGGCGGGACAGGGGTGAGGGAGACCCAGTACTTC. Its protein product is CASSYGGTGVRETQYF.

The rearrangement links TRBV20-1 to TRBJ1-6, with TRBD1 matching over 8 bases. The CDR3 has 15 residues. V shed 0 bases and J 7 bases; nucleotides not matched to a gene: 5. CDR1 is DFQATT and CDR2 is SNEGSKA in the germline V gene (reference sequence). The CDR3: CSARDAGGGNSPLHF. Here the CDR3 DNA reads TGCAGTGCTAGAGACGCAGGGGGCGGGAATTCACCCCTCCACTTT.

This clonotype was recorded a few times. The J gene is TRBJ2-3, the V gene TRBV6-5, with D hard to call. The ends were cut back, 2 bases at V and 1 base at J, with 13 bases in the middle. The V gene's germline CDR1 is MNHEY and CDR2 SVGAGI. The CDR3 runs 16 residues. CDR3 coding DNA: TGTGCCAGCAGTTACCCCCGTTTCCTGGGCACAGATACGCAGTATTTT. Its translation: CASSYPRFLGTDTQYF.

Only one count was recorded for this clonotype. The V gene is TRBV27, the J gene TRBJ1-5, with D tentatively TRBD1 (5 bases). Germline V gives CDR1 MNHEY, CDR2 SMNVEV (reference sequence). Trimming stripped 7 bases from V and 0 bases from J, with 19 bases between. The CDR3 runs to 17 residues. This CDR3 reads CASKLAGDSYSNQPQHF. CDR3 nucleotides: TGTGCCAGCAAATTGGCTGGGGACTCGTATAGCAATCAGCCCCAGCATTTT.

This clonotype was recorded at least ten times. The chain carries TRBV12-3 or TRBV12-4 and TRBJ2-5; the D is unclear. The CDR3 is 11 amino acids. The V and J ends lost 6 bases and 3 bases respectively, with 5 bases between them. The CDR3 coding sequence is TGTGCCAGCAGCCACAAAGAGACCCAGTACTTC. Amino acid sequence: CASSHKETQYF.

The V gene is TRBV13, the J gene TRBJ2-7, with 11 bases aligning to TRBD2. The CDR3 is made up of 16 amino acids. Germline lookup yields CDR1 PRHDT and CDR2 FYEKMQ (reference sequence). V dropped 3 bases and J dropped 1; count of bases not matched to a gene: 5. This CDR3 is CASSFPLAGASYEQYF. The CDR3 region has the DNA TGTGCCAGCAGCTTCCCACTAGCGGGAGCATCCTACGAGCAGTACTTC. Filled out from reference TRBV13 and TRBJ2-7, the complete variable domain reads AAGVIQSPRHLIKEKRETATLKCYPIPRHDTVYWYQQGPGQDPQFLISFYEKMQSDKGSIPDRFSAQQFSDYHSELNMSSLELGDSALYFCASSFPLAGASYEQYFGPGTRLTVT.

This clonotype was observed many times. The J gene is TRBJ2-2, the V gene TRBV12-3 or TRBV12-4; D remains ambiguous. The CDR3 has 13 amino acids. Trimming pared 3 bases from V and 6 bases from J, leaving 8 bases between. The CDR3 region has the DNA TGTGCCAGCAGTTTGTATGGCGCCGGGGAGCTGTTTTTT. Residues: CASSLYGAGELFF.

The chain recombines TRBV4-1 with TRBJ2-7, with D possibly being TRBD1 or TRBD2 (6 bases each). Germline V gives CDR1 MGHRA, CDR2 YSYEKL. The CDR3 consists of 17 residues. Trimming removed 0 bases at V and 7 bases at J, with 22 bases between. In DNA, the CDR3 is TGCGCCAGCAGCCAAGAAAGGGGGGTCTCGTCTCCTCGAGAGCAGTACTTC. It is translated as CASSQERGVSSPREQYF.

The chain employs TRBV29-1 and TRBJ2-5, with unresolved D. This CDR3 spans 13 amino acids. CDR1 is SQVTM and CDR2 is ANQGSEA in the germline V gene. Trimming pared 3 bases from V and 1 base from J, leaving 9 bases between. The CDR3 sequence is CSVDRRIQETQYF. CDR3 coding DNA: TGCAGCGTTGATAGGCGGATCCAAGAGACCCAGTACTTC.

This clonotype was counted only a few times. This chain connects TRBV3-1 to TRBJ1-2, with 8 bases that match TRBD1. V shed 3 bases, J shed 4 bases, and the junction held 7 bases outside the gene matches. The CDR3 is 15 amino acids. CDR1 is LGHDT, CDR2 YNNKEL, per germline (reference sequence). The CDR3: CASSHFGQGPYGYTF. CDR3 DNA sequence: TGTGCCAGCAGCCACTTCGGACAGGGACCCTATGGCTACACCTTC.

This clonotype was seen a few times. The chain couples TRBV6-1 to TRBJ1-2; 7 nucleotides line up with TRBD1. The V gene's germline CDR1 is MNHNS and CDR2 SASEGT. Trimming at V came to 8 bases and at J to 1 base, leaving 7 bases not matched to a gene. This CDR3 has 14 amino acids. Here the CDR3 reads CASGRDSFNYGYTF. CDR3 coding DNA: TGTGCCAGCGGAAGGGACAGTTTTAACTATGGCTACACCTTC.

The V call is TRBV11-2, the J call TRBJ2-7, with TRBD2 as a possible D gene (6 bases). Germline V gene data show CDR1 as SGHAT and CDR2 as FQNNGV. The CDR3 runs 18 residues. Trimming took 1 base from V and 5 from J, leaving 24 bases between them. This chain's CDR3 is CASSLGVGPKGAGNEQYF. The CDR3 DNA sequence: TGTGCCAGCAGCTTAGGAGTTGGACCGAAGGGTGCGGGAAACGAGCAGTACTTC. The full variable domain, its missing parts supplied by reference TRBV11-2 and TRBJ2-7, is EAGVAQSPRYKIIEKRQSVAFWCNPISGHATLYWYQQILGQGPKLLIQFQNNGVVDDSQLPKDRFSAERLKGVDSTLKIQPAKLEDSAVYLCASSLGVGPKGAGNEQYFGPGTRLTVT.

V gene TRBV9 combines with J gene TRBJ2-7, with D hard to call. The germline V and J ends were trimmed by 0 bases and 6 bases, with 16 bases remaining between them. This CDR3 is 15 amino acids long. Germline CDR1 is SGDLS and CDR2 is YYNGEE. The CDR3 sequence: CASSVEGTFVSEQYF. In DNA form, the CDR3 reads TGTGCCAGCAGCGTAGAGGGAACGTTCGTATCCGAGCAGTACTTC. Full variable domain (rest looked up from reference TRBV9 and TRBJ2-7): DSGVTQTPKHLITATGQRVTLRCSPRSGDLSVYWYQQSLDQGLQFLIQYYNGEERAKGNILERFSAQQFPDLHSELNLSSLELGDSALYFCASSVEGTFVSEQYFGPGTRLTVT.

This clonotype was seen repeatedly, ten times or more. The chain employs TRBV28 and TRBJ1-4; weak D call: TRBD1 (6 bases). CDR3 length: 14 amino acids. Per the germline V gene, CDR1 is MDHEN and CDR2 is SYDVKM. The V and J ends lost 4 bases and 7 bases respectively, with 13 bases between them. The CDR3 DNA is TGTGCCAGCAGTTCGGGGGCAATGGGTGAAAAACTGTTTTTT. Protein product: CASSSGAMGEKLFF. The full variable domain, completed using reference TRBV28 and TRBJ1-4, is DVKVTQSSRYLVKRTGEKVFLECVQDMDHENMFWYRQDPGLGLRLIYFSYDVKMKEKGDIPEGYSVSREKKERFSLILESASTNQTSMYLCASSSGAMGEKLFFGSGTQLSVL.

This clonotype was seen at least ten times. CDR3 residues: CASSLGNRESRGYTF. The CDR3, as DNA: TGTGCCAGCAGTTTGGGGAACAGGGAATCGAGAGGCTACACCTTC. The V and J genes are TRBV28 and TRBJ1-2; a weak D match, TRBD1 (6 bases). V dropped 3 bases and J dropped 8 bases, with 19 bases sitting between them. The germline V gene encodes CDR1 MDHEN and CDR2 SYDVKM. The CDR3 is 15 amino acids.

The sample holds many counts of this clonotype. The chain is built from TRBV28 and TRBJ1-2, with no clear D. The V gene lost 6 bases and the J gene lost 2 bases, with 10 bases spanning the gap. Germline assignment: CDR1 MDHEN and CDR2 SYDVKM. This CDR3 is 13 amino acids long. CDR3 in DNA: TGTGCCAGCAGCCCAGGCGGCAACTATGGCTACACCTTC. Protein: CASSPGGNYGYTF.